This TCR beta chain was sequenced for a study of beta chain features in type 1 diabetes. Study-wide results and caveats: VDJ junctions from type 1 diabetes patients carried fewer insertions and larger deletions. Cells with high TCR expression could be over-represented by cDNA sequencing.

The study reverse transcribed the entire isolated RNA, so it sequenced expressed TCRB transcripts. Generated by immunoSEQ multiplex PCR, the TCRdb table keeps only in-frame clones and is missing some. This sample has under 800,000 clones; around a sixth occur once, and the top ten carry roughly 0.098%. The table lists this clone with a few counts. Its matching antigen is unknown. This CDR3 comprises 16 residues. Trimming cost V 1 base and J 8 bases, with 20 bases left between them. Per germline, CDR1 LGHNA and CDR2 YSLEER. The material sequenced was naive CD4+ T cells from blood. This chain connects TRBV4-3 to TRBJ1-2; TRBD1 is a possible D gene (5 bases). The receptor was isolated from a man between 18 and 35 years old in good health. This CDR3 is CASSQGNPWQGGGYTF. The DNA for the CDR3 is TGCGCCAGCAGCCAAGGGAATCCTTGGCAGGGCGGAGGCTACACCTTC.